This T cell receptor beta chain was sequenced in a study of T cell repertoires in cytomegalovirus infection. Study details: Well-studied HLA-B-restricted CMV epitopes were used in the study alongside recently identified HLA-C-restricted ones. Matching HLA type and CMV infection were both indicated by public TCR beta signatures.

Whole-study findings and limits: Dominant in the ex vivo response were TCR beta clonotypes restricted by HLA-C and specific for CMV.

This CDR3 has 17 amino acids. CDR1 and CDR2 from the germline V gene are SGHTA and FQGNSA. Trimming left V 1 base short and J 1 base short, with 16 bases between. TCRdb analysed the reads with MiXCR anew, one entry per CDR3 protein. This table has about 900,000 distinct CDR3 sequences, approximately 32% appearing once. This clonotype occurred many times. Its specificity is unknown. The clonotype comes from a human donor in good health (CMV status not recorded). Some clones in this sample may be carry-over from other donors' samples. This specimen consisted of cultured CD8+ T cells from PBMCs, obtained from culture after CMV antigen stimulation. This chain joins TRBV7-2 and TRBJ1-1, with D uncertain. The CDR3 loop reads CASSLELRRFGNTEAFF. As DNA, the CDR3 is TGTGCCAGCAGCTTAGAATTGAGGAGGTTTGGGAACACTGAAGCTTTCTTT.